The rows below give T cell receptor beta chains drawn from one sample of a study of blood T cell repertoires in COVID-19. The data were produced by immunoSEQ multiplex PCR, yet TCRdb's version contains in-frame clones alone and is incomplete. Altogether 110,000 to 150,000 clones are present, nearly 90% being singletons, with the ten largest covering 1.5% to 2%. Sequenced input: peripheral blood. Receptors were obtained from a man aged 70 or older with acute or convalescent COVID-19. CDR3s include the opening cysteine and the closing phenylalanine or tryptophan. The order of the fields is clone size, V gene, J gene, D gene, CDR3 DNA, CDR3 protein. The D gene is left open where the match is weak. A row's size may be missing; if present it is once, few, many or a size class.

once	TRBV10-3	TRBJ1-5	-	TGTGCCATCAGGGAAGACGCGGGGAGCAATCAGCCCCAGCATTTT	CAIREDAGSNQPQHF
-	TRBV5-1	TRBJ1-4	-	TGCGCCAGCAGCTGGGACATTGCAACTAATGAAAAACTGTTTTTT	CASSWDIATNEKLFF
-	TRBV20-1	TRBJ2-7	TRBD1	TGCAGTGCTAGTTTAGGGACAGTGGTAAAGGAGCAGTACTTC	CSASLGTVVKEQYF
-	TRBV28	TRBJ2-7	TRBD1	TGTGCCAGCAGTTCCTGGACAGGGGGCGTATACGAGCAGTACTTC	CASSSWTGGVYEQYF
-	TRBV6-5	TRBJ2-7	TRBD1	TGTGCCAGCAGTCTAAGGGACAGGGACGGCTACGAGCAGTACTTC	CASSLRDRDGYEQYF
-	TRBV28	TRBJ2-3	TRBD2	TGTGCCAGCAGTTTACTAGCGGCTAGCACAGATACGCAGTATTTT	CASSLLAASTDTQYF
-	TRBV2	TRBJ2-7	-	TGTGCCAGCAGCCCCTTGTCGTACGAGCAGTACTTC	CASSPLSYEQYF
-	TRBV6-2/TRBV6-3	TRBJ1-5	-	TGTGCCAGCAGTTACACCGGGGGCAATCAGCCCCAGCATTTT	CASSYTGGNQPQHF
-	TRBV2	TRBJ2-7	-	TGTGCCAGCAAAGAGGGCCTGAACGAGCAGTACTTC	CASKEGLNEQYF
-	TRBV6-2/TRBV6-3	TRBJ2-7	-	TGTGCCAGCAGTTTTATTCAGGGGTCCTACGAGCAGTACTTC	CASSFIQGSYEQYF
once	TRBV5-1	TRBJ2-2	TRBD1	TGCGCCAGCAGCTTATCGACAGGGGACACCGGGGAGCTGTTTTTT	CASSLSTGDTGELFF
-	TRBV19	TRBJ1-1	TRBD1	TGTGCCAGTAGAGGAAGACAGGGGCGAGTTACTGAAGCTTTCTTT	CASRGRQGRVTEAFF
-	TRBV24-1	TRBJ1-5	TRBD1	TGTGCCACCAGTGATTCCACCGGGACAGGGGCTATACAGCCCCAGCATTTT	CATSDSTGTGAIQPQHF
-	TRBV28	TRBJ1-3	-	TGTGCCAGCAGTCCCCCTGGGCAGGGCTCTGGAAACACCATATATTTT	CASSPPGQGSGNTIYF
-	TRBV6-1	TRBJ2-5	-	TGTGCCAGCAGTGAACCCAGCGGAGGGGAGACCCAGTACTTC	CASSEPSGGETQYF
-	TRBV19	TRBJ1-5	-	TGTGCCAGTACCCCTTCCTCGGGGGGCAATCAGCCCCAGCATTTT	CASTPSSGGNQPQHF
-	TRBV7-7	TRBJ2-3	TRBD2	TGTGCCAGCAGTCCGTCTAGCGGGGGGGTTAATACGCAGTATTTT	CASSPSSGGVNTQYF
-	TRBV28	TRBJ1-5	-	TGTGCCAGCAGTTTGAGCGGGCAGCCCCAGCATTTT	CASSLSGQPQHF